One sample yielded the 30 T cell receptor beta chains listed below, sequenced in a study of cytotoxic CD8 clonotypes in ibrutinib-treated CLL. Assay used: immunoSEQ multiplex PCR; TCRdb lists only in-frame clones, some missing. The table has hundreds of thousands of clones, 70% seen once. Material: PBMCs, obtained after 24 months of ibrutinib treatment. All receptors come from a human donor with chronic lymphocytic leukemia.

This chain links TRBV2 with TRBJ2-7; TRBD2 agrees at 15 bases. The germline V gene encodes CDR1 SNHLY and CDR2 FYNNEI. V lost 6 bases to trimming and J lost 2 bases; unmatched junction nucleotides: 8. The CDR3 has 17 amino acids. The CDR3 loop is CASSWTSGRAGTYEQYF. DNA of the CDR3: TGTGCCAGCAGCTGGACTAGCGGGAGGGCCGGGACCTACGAGCAGTACTTC.

The chain carries TRBV7-9 and TRBJ1-1; D ambiguous. Trimming left V 1 base short and J 1 base short, with 10 bases between. The CDR3 contains 15 residues. Germline-derived CDR1 and CDR2 are SEHNR and FQNEAQ (reference sequence). The CDR3: CASSLVRLGNTEAFF. CDR3 DNA: TGTGCCAGCAGCTTAGTTAGGTTGGGGAACACTGAAGCTTTCTTT. The whole variable domain, filled in from reference TRBV7-9 and TRBJ1-1, reads DTGVSQNPRHKITKRGQNVTFRCDPISEHNRLYWYRQTLGQGPEFLTYFQNEAQLEKSRLLSDRFSAERPKGSFSTLEIQRTEQGDSAMYLCASSLVRLGNTEAFFGQGTRLTVV.

This chain uses TRBV7-6 with TRBJ2-1; 7 nucleotides match TRBD2. With 1 base clipped from V and 7 bases from J, the junction kept 10 bases outside the gene matches. This CDR3 is built from 16 residues. In germline, CDR1 is SGHVS, CDR2 FNYEAQ. The CDR3 sequence: CASSLETTGRLNEQFF. CDR3 DNA sequence: TGTGCCAGCAGCTTAGAAACCACCGGGAGGTTAAATGAGCAGTTCTTC. The full variable domain, with the rest looked up from reference TRBV7-6 and TRBJ2-1, is GAGVSQSPRYKVTKRGQDVALRCDPISGHVSLYWYRQALGQGPEFLTYFNYEAQQDKSGLPNDRFSAERPEGSISTLTIQRTEQRDSAMYRCASSLETTGRLNEQFFGPGTRLTVL.

A few counts support this clone. The chain couples TRBV7-3 to TRBJ1-2; D gene uncertain. The V end lost 0 bases, the J end lost 6 bases, and 17 bases lay between the germline ends. Germline V gene data show CDR1 as SGHTA and CDR2 as FQGTGA. This CDR3 comprises 16 residues. The CDR3 DNA is TGTGCCAGCAGCTTAACACCGGGGATTGGAGTCGATGGCTACACCTTC. It is translated as CASSLTPGIGVDGYTF.

This chain joins TRBV6-1 and TRBJ2-7; 7 bases align to TRBD1. This CDR3 is 13 amino acids long. V lost 6 bases, J lost 5 bases, and 7 bases stayed unmatched. Germline CDR1 and CDR2: MNHNS and SASEGT. The CDR3 loop reads CASSLDRVNEQYF. The CDR3 DNA reads as TGTGCCAGCAGCCTAGACAGGGTCAACGAGCAGTACTTC.

This chain links TRBV2 with TRBJ1-1, with D unresolved. The CDR3 length is 13 residues. The V gene's germline CDR1 is SNHLY and CDR2 FYNNEI. V was clipped by 5 bases and J by 1 base, with 8 bases between them. This CDR3 is CASSPTANTEAFF. CDR3 sequence (DNA): TGTGCCAGCAGTCCGACCGCGAACACTGAAGCTTTCTTT.

The V and J genes are TRBV4-2 and TRBJ2-7, with D perhaps matching TRBD2 (5 bases). Trimming pared 0 bases from V and 2 bases from J, leaving 14 bases between. This CDR3 comprises 16 residues. Germline V lookup: CDR1 LGHNA, CDR2 YNFKEQ. CDR3 amino acids: CASSQESGQAPYEQYF. CDR3 nucleotides: TGTGCCAGCAGCCAAGAAAGCGGCCAGGCTCCCTACGAGCAGTACTTC.

The chain is built from TRBV29-1 and TRBJ2-5; D assignment may be TRBD1 or TRBD2 (6 bases each). The germline gives CDR1 SQVTM, CDR2 ANQGSEA. CDR3 length equals 17 residues. V was pared by 6 bases and J by 0 bases, with 23 bases between. DNA of the CDR3: TGCAGCGTCCCCAATAAAGCGAGAGGGGGGTACCAAGAGACCCAGTACTTC. Amino acids: CSVPNKARGGYQETQYF.

V is TRBV6-1 and J is TRBJ2-7; no clear D gene. Germline-derived CDR1 and CDR2 are MNHNS and SASEGT. This CDR3 has 11 residues. V lost 8 bases and J lost 2, with 7 bases in between. CDR3 amino acids: CASGVAYEQYF. The CDR3 DNA is TGTGCCAGCGGCGTGGCCTACGAGCAGTACTTC.

This clone was detected only a few times. This chain links TRBV28 with TRBJ1-5; 8 nucleotides match TRBD1. This CDR3 comprises 18 residues. J was trimmed by 7 bases and V by 1 base; bases with no gene match: 15. CDR1 is MDHEN and CDR2 is SYDVKM in the germline V gene. The CDR3 DNA reads as TGTGCCAGCAGTTTATTCCTCCAAGTTAGGGACAGGTCACAGCCCCAGCATTTT. Its translation: CASSLFLQVRDRSQPQHF.

The chain employs TRBV13 and TRBJ1-2, with a tentative D call TRBD1 (5 bases). Germline assignment: CDR1 PRHDT and CDR2 FYEKMQ (reference sequence). The CDR3 spans 13 residues. The germline V and J ends were trimmed by 1 base and 8 bases, with 11 bases remaining between them. CDR3 residues: CASSLETESGYTF. The CDR3 nucleotides read TGTGCCAGCAGCTTAGAGACAGAGAGCGGCTACACCTTC.

This clone was counted between two and nine times. This chain connects TRBV7-9 to TRBJ1-4, with D unclear. In germline, CDR1 is SEHNR, CDR2 FQNEAQ (reference sequence). V dropped 5 bases and J dropped 7 bases, with 14 bases sitting between them. The CDR3 spans 14 residues. CDR3 DNA sequence: TGTGCCAGCAGCCTCGGTGGAGTGGGTGAAAAACTGTTTTTT. Its protein product is CASSLGGVGEKLFF.

The J gene is TRBJ1-5, the V gene TRBV6-6; D is undetermined. The germline gives CDR1 MNHNY, CDR2 SVGAGI (reference sequence). V lost 6 bases, J lost 4 bases, and 13 bases lay in between. CDR3 length equals 14 residues. CDR3 coding DNA: TGTGCCAGCAGCCACTCCCCACAGAATCAGCCCCAGCATTTT. Amino acid sequence: CASSHSPQNQPQHF.

V usage is TRBV18 and J usage is TRBJ1-1; no clear D gene. CDR1 and CDR2 (germline): KGHSH, LQKENI. Trimming removed 1 base at V and 6 bases at J, with 30 bases between. The CDR3 covers 20 residues. CDR3 loop: CASSPLGGFESPRTQAEAFF. DNA for the CDR3: TGTGCCAGCTCACCACTCGGAGGGTTTGAGAGTCCCAGGACCCAAGCTGAAGCTTTCTTT. The variable domain in full, completed from reference TRBV18 and TRBJ1-1, reads NAGVMQNPRHLVRRRGQEARLRCSPMKGHSHVYWYRQLPEEGLKFMVYLQKENIIDESGMPKERFSAEFPKEGPSILRIQQVVRGDSAAYFCASSPLGGFESPRTQAEAFFGQGTRLTVV.

The rearrangement links TRBV30 to TRBJ2-5; tentatively, D is TRBD1 or TRBD2 (5 bases each). Germline assignment: CDR1 GTSNPN and CDR2 SVGIG (reference sequence). This CDR3 has 16 amino acids. The V and J ends lost 0 bases and 0 bases respectively, with 14 bases between them. CDR3 sequence: CAWSVLPGRNQETQYF. The CDR3 DNA follows: TGTGCCTGGAGTGTACTTCCGGGACGAAACCAAGAGACCCAGTACTTC.

The chain recombines TRBV5-4 with TRBJ1-1; D not certain. The CDR3 is made up of 14 amino acids. The ends were cut back, 0 bases at V and 5 bases at J, with 11 bases in the middle. Germline V lookup: CDR1 SGHNT, CDR2 YYREEE (reference sequence). The CDR3: CASSLERDGTEAFF. In DNA, the CDR3 is TGTGCCAGCAGCTTGGAAAGGGATGGTACTGAAGCTTTCTTT.

The V call is TRBV27, the J call TRBJ2-7, with 10 bases matching TRBD2. The V gene's germline CDR1 is MNHEY and CDR2 SMNVEV (reference sequence). J lost 2 bases, V lost 6 bases, and 13 bases had no gene match. This CDR3 is 17 amino acids long. CDR3 DNA sequence: TGTGCCAGCAGCTCAACCTTGGGACTAGCGAGTACCTACGAGCAGTACTTC. This gives the protein CASSSTLGLASTYEQYF.

The chain employs TRBV25-1 and TRBJ1-4; D is unresolved. The CDR3 consists of 15 residues. Germline CDR1 and CDR2: MGHDK and SYGVNS. Trimming removed 1 base at V and 5 bases at J, with 11 bases between. CDR3 protein: CASSELGIENEKLFF. CDR3 in DNA: TGTGCCAGCAGTGAATTGGGCATCGAAAATGAAAAACTGTTTTTT.

V usage is TRBV28 and J usage is TRBJ2-7; perhaps TRBD2 as D (6 bases). CDR1 and CDR2 from the germline V gene are MDHEN and SYDVKM. CDR3 size: 13 residues. Trimming pared 6 bases from V and 4 bases from J, leaving 13 bases between. DNA of the CDR3: TGTGCCAGCAGCGGCCTGGGAGGTTACGAGCAGTACTTC. This encodes CASSGLGGYEQYF.

This clone showed up just a few times. The chain couples TRBV7-3 to TRBJ2-7; D not resolved. Trimming took 5 bases from V and 3 from J, leaving 14 bases between them. Germline assignment: CDR1 SGHTA and CDR2 FQGTGA. This CDR3 region has 14 residues. The CDR3 bases are TGTGCCAGCAGCCGGCAACCGGGCGGCTACGAGCAGTACTTC. Its translation is CASSRQPGGYEQYF.

The chain employs TRBV6-5 and TRBJ2-7; 7 bases match TRBD1. This CDR3 has 15 residues. Germline trimming cut 6 bases from V and 3 bases from J; bases unmatched to any gene: 11. Germline V lookup: CDR1 MNHEY, CDR2 SVGAGI. In nucleotides, the CDR3 is TGTGCCAGCAGCACCGGGACAGCCAGCGGCTACGAGCAGTACTTC. Protein: CASSTGTASGYEQYF.

The chain employs TRBV28 and TRBJ1-2; TRBD1 matches 7 bases. The V gene's germline CDR1 is MDHEN and CDR2 SYDVKM. V gave up 8 bases and J gave up 4 bases; unmatched junction bases: 13. This CDR3 spans 15 amino acids. The CDR3 DNA reads as TGTGCCAGCGCTAGTTTAGGGGGCATCTTCTATGGCTACACCTTC. Translating it yields CASASLGGIFYGYTF.

This chain connects TRBV5-1 to TRBJ2-3; D gene uncertain. The CDR3 is made up of 15 amino acids. Looked up from germline, CDR1 is SGHRS and CDR2 is YFSETQ. Trimming pared 4 bases from V and 4 bases from J, leaving 16 bases between. The CDR3 DNA is TGCGCCAGCAGCCCCGCGTTGGGATTCTCAGATACGCAGTATTTT. This sequence encodes CASSPALGFSDTQYF.

The chain links TRBV18 to TRBJ1-1, with a tentative D call TRBD1 (5 bases). The CDR3 sequence is 15 residues long. Between the trimmed V and J ends, which lost 0 bases and 1 base, there was a span of 9 bases. CDR1 KGHSH and CDR2 LQKENI come from the germline V gene. CDR3 DNA: TGTGCCAGCTCACCACCCAGGGTCTCGAACACTGAAGCTTTCTTT. Amino acid sequence: CASSPPRVSNTEAFF.

The chain carries TRBV19 and TRBJ2-1; 7 nucleotides line up with TRBD2. From germline, CDR1 is LNHDA and CDR2 SQIVND (reference sequence). The CDR3 is 15 amino acids. J was trimmed by 9 bases and V by 1 base; bases with no gene match: 9. CDR3 sequence (DNA): TGTGCCAGTAGTATAGTTTGGGGGAGGGCCGGTGAGCAGTTCTTC. This translates into CASSIVWGRAGEQFF.

In this sample, this clone turned up once. The rearrangement joins TRBV28 to TRBJ2-7; tentatively, D is TRBD2 (5 bases). The CDR3 consists of 14 residues. Germline V lookup: CDR1 MDHEN, CDR2 SYDVKM. V was trimmed by 6 bases and J by 5 bases, leaving 17 bases between them. The CDR3 spells CASRPGLLVHEQYF. The CDR3 DNA reads TGTGCCAGCAGACCAGGACTGTTAGTACACGAGCAGTACTTC.

A single count supports this clone. V gene TRBV7-2 combines with J gene TRBJ2-7, with D maybe TRBD1 (6 bases). Germline V gene sequence: CDR1 SGHTA, CDR2 FQGNSA. This CDR3 is 12 amino acids long. Trimming took off 5 bases at V and 12 bases at J, with 17 bases between the two ends. CDR3 nucleotide sequence: TGTGCCAGCAGCCAGGGGCCGGAGGATATGTACTTC. Translated: CASSQGPEDMYF. The full variable domain, completed using reference TRBV7-2 and TRBJ2-7, is GAGVSQSPSNKVTEKGKDVELRCDPISGHTALYWYRQSLGQGLEFLIYFQGNSAPDKSGLPSDRFSAERTGGSVSTLTIQRTQQEDSAVYLCASSQGPEDMYFGPGTRLTVT.

The rearrangement joins TRBV2 to TRBJ1-2; D gene uncertain. The CDR3 totals 14 residues. CDR1 SNHLY and CDR2 FYNNEI come from the germline V gene. The V gene lost 7 bases and the J gene lost 0 bases, with 12 bases spanning the gap. CDR3 coding DNA: TGTGCCAGCACCCTTACTTCCACTAACTATGGCTACACCTTC. Protein: CASTLTSTNYGYTF.

The rearrangement uses TRBV9 and TRBJ2-5; TRBD2 matches 11 bases. There are 16 residues in the CDR3. V lost 3 bases and J lost 1; bases outside the gene matches: 5. CDR1 is SGDLS and CDR2 is YYNGEE in the germline V gene. The chain's CDR3 is CASSAGLADLQETQYF. CDR3 in DNA: TGTGCCAGCAGCGCGGGACTAGCGGACCTCCAAGAGACCCAGTACTTC.

The V gene is TRBV14, the J gene TRBJ1-2, with D possibly TRBD1 on 5 matching bases. The CDR3 loop spans 14 amino acids. V lost 0 bases to trimming and J lost 10 bases, with 15 bases between them. Germline V gene lookup returns CDR1 SGHDN and CDR2 FVKESK. The CDR3 here is CASSQDMGGTDYTF. DNA for the CDR3: TGTGCCAGCAGCCAAGATATGGGTGGGACGGACTACACCTTC. Full variable domain (remainder filled in from reference TRBV14 and TRBJ1-2): EAGVTQFPSHSVIEKGQTVTLRCDPISGHDNLYWYRRVMGKEIKFLLHFVKESKQDESGMPNNRFLAERTGGTYSTLKVQPAELEDSGVYFCASSQDMGGTDYTFGSGTRLTVV.